This TCR beta chain was retrieved from a study of T cells in Graves' hyperthyroidism and ophthalmopathy. Study-wide findings and caveats: Ophthalmopathy onset followed model prediction by a median about 6.5 months. Ophthalmopathy was distinguished from stable hyperthyroidism by 13 V-J signatures.

There are 14 residues in the CDR3. Germline CDR1 MDHEN, CDR2 SYDVKM. V lost 5 bases and J lost 0, with 8 bases in between. Template material for amplifying TCR beta CDR3 regions consisted of RNA transcripts. When the TCR CDR3 underwent first-round RT-PCR, the HTBI primer set was used. TCRdb re-derived calls from the multiplex PCR reads in MiXCR, one entry per CDR3 protein. In the table there are about 620,000 distinct CDR3 sequences, around 15% of which are singletons. At least ten counts were recorded for this clonotype. Its antigen remains unidentified. Cells are PBMCs isolated from more than 8.5 ml of fresh blood.

Sequenced input: blood. This chain joins TRBV28 and TRBJ2-1; TRBD2 might be the D (6 bases). This receptor was obtained from a woman aged 30 to 39 with Graves' hyperthyroidism. CDR3 sequence: CASSLASSYNEQFF. In DNA form, the CDR3 reads TGTGCCAGCAGTCTAGCGTCCTCCTACAATGAGCAGTTCTTC.